The next 5 T cell receptor beta chains were all read from a single sample in a study of T cells in localized non-small cell lung cancer. The assay was immunoSEQ multiplex PCR, and TCRdb's table has in-frame clones only and misses some. Of about 21,000 clones in the sample, 75% to 90% were seen once. Sequenced here: peripheral blood, sampled before any cancer treatment. Every receptor here comes from a man aged 35 to 70 with stage I lung adenocarcinoma.

This clone was seen only once. This chain links TRBV20-1 with TRBJ2-3, with 8 bases fitting TRBD2. CDR1 is DFQATT and CDR2 is SNEGSKA in the germline V gene (reference sequence). CDR3 length: 11 amino acids. V was clipped by 6 bases and J by 6 bases; unmatched bases: 2. CDR3: CSAGLGDTQYF. Written as DNA, the CDR3 is TGCAGTGCGGGACTAGGCGATACGCAGTATTTT.

The rearrangement links TRBV6-1 to TRBJ2-1; D perhaps matches TRBD2 (6 bases). Germline-derived CDR1 and CDR2 are MNHNS and SASEGT. The CDR3 is 16 amino acids. The V and J ends lost 4 bases and 7 bases respectively, with 20 bases between them. Here the CDR3 DNA reads TGTGCCAGCAGTGGGGACTTTCTGAGGGGATCGAATGAGCAGTTCTTC. Its protein is CASSGDFLRGSNEQFF.

V gene TRBV6-6 combines with J gene TRBJ2-7; D remains unclear. The CDR3 sequence is 12 residues long. CDR1 is MNHNY and CDR2 is SVGAGI in the germline V gene (reference sequence). V was shortened by 6 bases and J by 9 bases, with 15 bases between the two germline ends. The CDR3 coding sequence is TGTGCCAGCAGCCTCGGGTCTACCGGGCAGTACTTC. Translation: CASSLGSTGQYF.

The rearrangement links TRBV27 to TRBJ2-1, with D perhaps matching TRBD2 (6 bases). The CDR3 has 13 residues. The germline V and J ends were trimmed by 6 bases and 7 bases, with 13 bases remaining between them. Germline V CDR1 and CDR2: MNHEY, SMNVEV (reference sequence). In DNA, the CDR3 is TGTGCCAGCAGGATGGGGGGTCTGAATGAGCAGTTCTTC. Translated, it gives CASRMGGLNEQFF.

This clone was observed a single time. This chain links TRBV18 with TRBJ2-1; D perhaps matches TRBD2 (6 bases). Trimming pared 5 bases from V and 9 bases from J, leaving 11 bases between. Germline assignment: CDR1 KGHSH and CDR2 LQKENI. The CDR3 covers 12 residues. CDR3 in amino acids: CASSIGRREQFF. CDR3 sequence (DNA): TGTGCCAGCTCAATAGGGAGGCGTGAGCAGTTCTTC. Combining the CDR3 with reference TRBV18 and TRBJ2-1 gives the whole variable domain NAGVMQNPRHLVRRRGQEARLRCSPMKGHSHVYWYRQLPEEGLKFMVYLQKENIIDESGMPKERFSAEFPKEGPSILRIQQVVRGDSAAYFCASSIGRREQFFGPGTRLTVL.